The 26 T cell receptor beta chains below come from one sample, sequenced in a study of blood T cell repertoires in COVID-19. Data came from immunoSEQ multiplex PCR; TCRdb stores just in-frame clones and leaves some out. The table includes over 85,000 clones, roughly 87% detected once. The sample was peripheral blood. The receptors were sampled from a male donor with acute or convalescent COVID-19.

This sequence joins TRBV7-9 and TRBJ1-4, with D perhaps matching TRBD1 (5 bases). V was shortened by 5 bases and J by 3 bases, with 19 bases between the two germline ends. CDR3 length equals 17 residues. The germline gives CDR1 SEHNR, CDR2 FQNEAQ (reference sequence). The CDR3 sequence is CASSRIPIGGANEKLFF. The CDR3 region has the DNA TGTGCCAGCAGCCGGATACCCATCGGGGGGGCTAATGAAAAACTGTTTTTT.

The count of this clone is one. CDR3 residues: CASSQTGTRPGELFF. The CDR3 coding sequence is TGTGCCAGCAGCCAGACCGGGACTAGGCCCGGGGAGCTGTTTTTT. The chain uses TRBV7-2 and TRBJ2-2, with 8 positions matching TRBD2. Germline V lookup: CDR1 SGHTA, CDR2 FQGNSA. The CDR3 has 15 residues. J was trimmed by 6 bases and V by 5 bases; bases with no gene match: 8.

This chain connects TRBV27 to TRBJ2-3, with D tentatively TRBD2 (7 bases). This CDR3 has 14 amino acids. The germline V and J ends were trimmed by 3 bases and 6 bases, with 13 bases remaining between them. CDR1 MNHEY and CDR2 SMNVEV come from the germline V gene (reference sequence). In nucleotides, the CDR3 is TGTGCCAGCAGTTTGGGGGGGGGCAGGGATACGCAGTATTTT. Protein: CASSLGGGRDTQYF.

The chain links TRBV5-1 to TRBJ1-6; D ambiguous. This CDR3 comprises 13 residues. Trimming removed 4 bases at V and 8 bases at J, with 10 bases between. From germline, CDR1 is SGHRS and CDR2 YFSETQ. The chain's CDR3 is CASSPVEDSPLHF. The CDR3 nucleotides read TGCGCCAGCAGCCCAGTAGAGGATTCACCCCTCCACTTT.

The chain uses TRBV9 and TRBJ2-7; no clear D gene. V dropped 0 bases and J dropped 5 bases, with 6 bases sitting between them. Germline assignment: CDR1 SGDLS and CDR2 YYNGEE. The CDR3 covers 12 residues. CDR3 sequence: CASSVGADEQYF. CDR3 bases: TGTGCCAGCAGCGTAGGGGCAGACGAGCAGTACTTC.

The chain recombines TRBV20-1 with TRBJ1-2, with a possible D match to TRBD1 (6 bases). V was cut by 3 bases and J by 2 bases, with 10 bases left in between. CDR3 length: 13 amino acids. CDR1 is DFQATT and CDR2 is SNEGSKA in the germline V gene (reference sequence). The CDR3, as DNA: TGCAGTGCTAGTCCGGGGGGCAACTATGGCTACACCTTC. It encodes CSASPGGNYGYTF.

The V call is TRBV6-1, the J call TRBJ2-5, with 9 bases lining up with TRBD1. V trimming: 0 bases; J trimming: 4 bases; junction bases outside the gene matches: 6. In germline, CDR1 is MNHNS, CDR2 SASEGT. CDR3 length: 16 residues. The CDR3, as DNA: TGTGCCAGCAGTGAAGCTGGGGGGACAGGGCCAGAGACCCAGTACTTC. Its translation: CASSEAGGTGPETQYF.

This chain links TRBV6-1 with TRBJ1-5, with D possibly TRBD1 on 6 matching bases. Trimming left V 3 bases short and J 0 bases short, with 12 bases between. The CDR3 is 16 amino acids. From germline, CDR1 is MNHNS and CDR2 SASEGT. CDR3 sequence reads: CASSEGWDISNQPQHF. The DNA of the CDR3 is TGTGCCAGCAGTGAGGGGTGGGACATTAGCAATCAGCCCCAGCATTTT.

J is TRBJ1-1 and V is TRBV19, with TRBD1 identical over 7 bases. Germline V gene data show CDR1 as LNHDA and CDR2 as SQIVND (reference sequence). After removal of 5 bases from V and 0 bases from J, the junction contained 6 bases not matched to a gene. This CDR3 has 15 residues. CDR3 amino acids: CASSPGTAMNTEAFF. The CDR3 DNA reads as TGTGCCAGTAGTCCCGGGACAGCCATGAACACTGAAGCTTTCTTT.

Points on this clone: Other nucleotide sequences in the sample specify the same CDR3. The V and J genes are TRBV7-3 and TRBJ2-3, with 12 bases matching TRBD2. Germline CDR1 SGHTA, CDR2 FQGTGA. The junction had 0 bases not matched to a gene; V was cut back by 5 bases and J by 0 bases. The CDR3 sequence is 15 residues long. CDR3 protein: CASSLAGGSTDTQYF. The CDR3, as DNA: TGTGCCAGCAGCCTAGCGGGGGGGAGCACAGATACGCAGTATTTT.

This chain links TRBV6-5 with TRBJ1-4, with 9 bases lining up with TRBD1. After removal of 3 bases from V and 7 bases from J, the junction contained 6 bases not matched to a gene. Germline assignment: CDR1 MNHEY and CDR2 SVGAGI. This CDR3 is built from 15 residues. The CDR3 spells CASSYLQGAFEKLFF. DNA of the CDR3: TGTGCCAGCAGTTATTTACAGGGGGCGTTTGAAAAACTGTTTTTT.

This rearrangement joins TRBV7-8 to TRBJ1-2; a weak D match, TRBD1 (6 bases). The V gene lost 5 bases and the J gene lost 2 bases, with 12 bases spanning the gap. This CDR3 has 14 residues. Germline loops: CDR1 SGHVS, CDR2 FQNEAQ. The CDR3 spells CASSLDRHNYGYTF. As DNA, the CDR3 is TGTGCCAGCAGCCTCGACAGGCACAACTATGGCTACACCTTC.

V and J are TRBV30 and TRBJ1-6, with 7 bases fitting TRBD1. The CDR3 spans 14 residues. The germline V gene has CDR1 GTSNPN and CDR2 SVGIG (reference sequence). With V trimmed by 3 bases and J by 9 bases, 8 bases remained unmatched. The CDR3 protein is CAWSATGIGSPLHF. The CDR3 DNA follows: TGTGCCTGGAGCGCGACAGGGATTGGTTCACCCCTCCACTTT.

This chain joins TRBV7-2 and TRBJ1-1; D possibly corresponds to TRBD1 (5 bases). CDR1 is SGHTA, CDR2 FQGNSA, per germline. The CDR3 sequence is 14 residues long. Trimming took 2 bases from V and 3 from J, leaving 10 bases between them. The CDR3 region has the DNA TGTGCCAGCAGCTTATCCGCACAGGACACTGAAGCTTTCTTT. Its translation is CASSLSAQDTEAFF. Full variable domain (remainder filled in from reference TRBV7-2 and TRBJ1-1): GAGVSQSPSNKVTEKGKDVELRCDPISGHTALYWYRQSLGQGLEFLIYFQGNSAPDKSGLPSDRFSAERTGGSVSTLTIQRTQQEDSAVYLCASSLSAQDTEAFFGQGTRLTVV.

V is TRBV4-2 and J is TRBJ1-5, with 7 bases identical to TRBD1. CDR1 is LGHNA, CDR2 YNFKEQ, per germline. The CDR3 sequence is 15 residues long. V lost 2 bases, J lost 1 base, and 2 bases stayed unmatched. For the CDR3, the DNA is TGTGCCAGCAGCCAACTGACAGGGAGCAATCAGCCCCAGCATTTT. Translation: CASSQLTGSNQPQHF.

The J gene is TRBJ2-3, the V gene TRBV6-1; tentative D call: TRBD2 (5 bases). The CDR3 runs to 15 residues. Trimming removed 2 bases from V and 1 base from J, with 10 bases in between. The germline CDR1 and CDR2 sequences are MNHNS and SASEGT. The DNA of the CDR3 is TGTGCCAGCAGTGAATTGAGGACTGGCACAGATACGCAGTATTTT. This translates into CASSELRTGTDTQYF.

The chain has TRBV10-3 and TRBJ2-7; a possible D gene is TRBD2 (7 bases). The CDR3 is 15 amino acids. Trimming removed 11 bases at V and 0 bases at J, with 20 bases between. Germline V lookup: CDR1 ENHRY, CDR2 SYGVKD. The CDR3 reads CAAGIRGAPSYEQYF. The CDR3 DNA sequence: TGTGCCGCGGGCATTCGGGGGGCTCCCTCCTACGAGCAGTACTTC.

The rearrangement joins TRBV28 to TRBJ2-3; 8 bases agree with TRBD2. Germline assignment: CDR1 MDHEN and CDR2 SYDVKM. Trimming removed 3 bases from V and 4 bases from J; junction bases left unmatched: 3. This CDR3 is 14 amino acids long. CDR3 DNA: TGTGCCAGCAGTTTCCGGGGGGGCCCAGATACGCAGTATTTT. It translates to CASSFRGGPDTQYF.

This clone was counted once. The chain couples TRBV6-5 to TRBJ1-2; a weak D match, TRBD1 (5 bases). Trimming took off 6 bases at V and 1 base at J, with 9 bases between the two ends. This CDR3 is 13 amino acids long. CDR1 is MNHEY and CDR2 is SVGAGI in the germline V gene. In nucleotides, the CDR3 is TGTGCCAGCAGGAGGACAAGTAACTATGGCTACACCTTC. Translating it yields CASRRTSNYGYTF.

This rearrangement joins TRBV5-1 to TRBJ2-2, with 9 bases that match TRBD1. This CDR3 is 16 amino acids long. The J segment lost 5 bases and the V segment lost 0 bases, leaving 5 bases of the junction unmatched. CDR1 and CDR2 (germline): SGHRS, YFSETQ. CDR3 residues: CASSLAGTGTTGELFF. DNA for the CDR3: TGCGCCAGCAGCTTGGCCGGGACAGGGACGACCGGGGAGCTGTTTTTT. The full variable domain, completed using reference TRBV5-1 and TRBJ2-2, is KAGVTQTPRYLIKTRGQQVTLSCSPISGHRSVSWYQQTPGQGLQFLFEYFSETQRNKGNFPGRFSGRQFSNSRSEMNVSTLELGDSALYLCASSLAGTGTTGELFFGEGSRLTVL.

The chain employs TRBV19 and TRBJ1-2; D is perhaps TRBD1 (5 bases). Germline V gives CDR1 LNHDA, CDR2 SQIVND (reference sequence). This CDR3 comprises 11 residues. V gave up 4 bases and J gave up 8 bases, with 8 bases separating them. This chain's CDR3 is CASSTREGYTF. CDR3 in DNA: TGTGCCAGTAGTACCAGGGAAGGCTACACCTTC.

This rearrangement joins TRBV3-1 (or the pseudogene TRBV3-2) to TRBJ2-3; 7 nucleotides align to TRBD2. CDR1 and CDR2 from the germline V gene are LGHDT and YNNKEL (reference sequence). The CDR3 extends over 16 amino acids. V lost 4 bases, J lost 2 bases, and 9 bases stayed unmatched. The CDR3 spells CASSPSSGVNTDTQYF. The CDR3 DNA reads TGTGCCAGCAGCCCCTCCAGCGGGGTCAACACAGATACGCAGTATTTT.

The V call is TRBV19, the J call TRBJ1-3; D gene uncertain. Germline lookup yields CDR1 LNHDA and CDR2 SQIVND (reference sequence). V was pared by 10 bases and J by 3 bases, with 13 bases between. The CDR3 contains 13 residues. The DNA for the CDR3 is TGTGCCACCAAACCCCTAAATGGAAACACCATATATTTT. Translation: CATKPLNGNTIYF. Full variable domain (missing parts from reference TRBV19 and TRBJ1-3): DGGITQSPKYLFRKEGQNVTLSCEQNLNHDAMYWYRQDPGQGLRLIYYSQIVNDFQKGDIAEGYSVSREKKESFPLTVTSAQKNPTAFYLCATKPLNGNTIYFGEGSWLTVV.

This sequence joins TRBV19 and TRBJ1-2; D is undetermined. The germline V gene has CDR1 LNHDA and CDR2 SQIVND (reference sequence). The V gene lost 1 base and the J gene lost 6 bases, with 12 bases spanning the gap. The CDR3 is 14 residues long. The CDR3 DNA reads TGTGCCAGTAGTATAGTTCCCAGGAGGGATGGCTACACCTTC. Its protein product is CASSIVPRRDGYTF.

The rearrangement uses TRBV7-9 and TRBJ1-3; TRBD1 might be the D (6 bases). This CDR3 has 15 residues. Germline values: CDR1 SEHNR, CDR2 FQNEAQ (reference sequence). V lost 5 bases, J lost 2 bases, and 13 bases lay in between. This CDR3 reads CASSPDGQPGNTIYF. In DNA, the CDR3 is TGTGCCAGCAGCCCGGACGGACAGCCTGGAAACACCATATATTTT.

The chain couples TRBV4-1 to TRBJ1-6; D might be TRBD1 (5 bases). V shed 4 bases and J shed 7 bases, with 14 bases lying between them. There are 15 residues in the CDR3. From germline, CDR1 is MGHRA and CDR2 YSYEKL. The CDR3 nucleotides are TGCGCCAGCAGCCCCCCGGCAGGGTGGAATTCACCCCTCCACTTT. Its protein is CASSPPAGWNSPLHF.